This T cell receptor beta chain was captured in a study of blood T cell repertoires in COVID-19. The overall study: Both acute and convalescent COVID-19 samples were obtained from the United States, Italy and Spain. The analysed material was cDNA or gDNA that came from T cells, B-cell-depleted T cells, or PBMCs.

Trimming removed 4 bases from V and 3 bases from J; junction bases left unmatched: 9. The CDR3 is 16 amino acids. Germline V lookup: CDR1 MNHEY, CDR2 SMNVEV (reference sequence). As handled by the study authors: Amplification with reference gene primers provided the estimates of nucleated cell counts. Clones were sequenced by immunoSEQ multiplex PCR, and TCRdb holds only the in-frame ones, with some missing. Clone size and the V and J calls come from that table; the DNA yielded D and trimming. Seen here are more than 200,000 clones, 87% observed once, and the top ten hold 3%. The source of this sequence is a man aged 18 to 29 with active or convalescent COVID-19. Material: peripheral blood. The gene calls are TRBV27 and TRBJ1-2; 9 bases agree with TRBD1. The CDR3, as DNA: TGTGCCAGCAGTTGGGGACGGGGACAGGGAGACTATGGCTACACCTTC. Amino acid sequence: CASSWGRGQGDYGYTF.